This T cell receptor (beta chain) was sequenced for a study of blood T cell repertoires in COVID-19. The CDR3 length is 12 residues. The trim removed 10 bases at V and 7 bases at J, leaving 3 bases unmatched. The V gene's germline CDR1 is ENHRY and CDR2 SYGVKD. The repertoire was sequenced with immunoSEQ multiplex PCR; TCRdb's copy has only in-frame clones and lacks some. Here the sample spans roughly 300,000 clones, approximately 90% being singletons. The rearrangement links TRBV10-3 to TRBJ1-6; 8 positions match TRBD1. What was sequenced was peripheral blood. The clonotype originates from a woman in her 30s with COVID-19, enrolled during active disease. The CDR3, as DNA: TGTGCCAGCGGGACAGGAAATTCACCCCTCCACTTT. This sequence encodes CASGTGNSPLHF.